This T cell receptor (beta chain) originates from a study of CD8 T cells in ankylosing spondylitis. Study outcomes and limitations: CD8+ cells made up the disease-linked clones, which were relatively rare in peripheral blood. Typical of ankylosing spondylitis blood, it appeared, was a TCR beta motif of eight highly homologous variants. Clones linked to disease were reported to show significant enrichment in matched ankylosing spondylitis synovial fluid.

This clonotype has more than one count but fewer than ten. Its antigen is currently unknown. Library preparation for TCR beta used quantitative 5'-RACE with molecular barcodes. TCRdb ran MiXCR on the 5' RACE reads and lists one entry per CDR3 protein. The sample includes roughly 160,000 distinct CDR3 sequences, 11% of them seen just once. The V gene lost 0 bases and the J gene lost 12 bases, with 15 bases spanning the gap. Germline V gives CDR1 LNHNV, CDR2 YYDKDF (reference sequence). This CDR3 has 13 amino acids. This TCR was recovered from a male donor with ankylosing spondylitis or in good health (not recorded which). The sample consisted of blood, either unsorted or a sorted T cell fraction (not recorded which). V usage is TRBV15 and J usage is TRBJ2-7, with D uncertain. The CDR3 coding sequence is TGTGCCACCAGCAGAGATCTGGGAAGGAATAGGTACTTC. It is translated as CATSRDLGRNRYF.